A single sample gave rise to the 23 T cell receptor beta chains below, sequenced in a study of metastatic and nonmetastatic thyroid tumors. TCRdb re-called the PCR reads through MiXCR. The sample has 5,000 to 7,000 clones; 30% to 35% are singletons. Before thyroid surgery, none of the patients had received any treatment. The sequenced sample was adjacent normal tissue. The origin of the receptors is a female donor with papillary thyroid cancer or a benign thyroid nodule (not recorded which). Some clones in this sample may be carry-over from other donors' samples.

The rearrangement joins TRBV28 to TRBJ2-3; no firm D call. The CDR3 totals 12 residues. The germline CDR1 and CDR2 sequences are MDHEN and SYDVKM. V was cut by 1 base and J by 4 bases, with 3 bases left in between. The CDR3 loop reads CASSLSADTQYF. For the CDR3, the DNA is TGTGCCAGCAGTTTATCGGCAGATACGCAGTATTTT.

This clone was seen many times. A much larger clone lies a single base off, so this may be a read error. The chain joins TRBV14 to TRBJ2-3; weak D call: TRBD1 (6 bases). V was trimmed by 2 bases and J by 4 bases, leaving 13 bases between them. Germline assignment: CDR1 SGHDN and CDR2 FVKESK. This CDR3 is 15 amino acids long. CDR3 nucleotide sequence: TGTGCCAGCAGCCAATTGACAGAGGGGGCAGATACGCAGTATTTT. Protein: CASSQLTEGADTQYF.

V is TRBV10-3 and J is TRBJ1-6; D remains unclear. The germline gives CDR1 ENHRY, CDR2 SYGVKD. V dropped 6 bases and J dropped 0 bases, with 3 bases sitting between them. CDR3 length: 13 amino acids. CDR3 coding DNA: TGTGCCATCAGCAGCTCCTATAATTCACCCCTCCACTTT. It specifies CAISSSYNSPLHF.

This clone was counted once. DNA of the CDR3: TGTGCCAGCAGCGCCGGCCAACTAGCCCCGAACACCGGGGAGCTGTTTTTT. Protein product: CASSAGQLAPNTGELFF. The J gene is TRBJ2-2, the V gene TRBV9; tentative D call: TRBD2 (6 bases). Germline CDR1 is SGDLS and CDR2 is YYNGEE. V shed 3 bases and J shed 0 bases, with 15 bases lying between them. This CDR3 spans 17 amino acids.

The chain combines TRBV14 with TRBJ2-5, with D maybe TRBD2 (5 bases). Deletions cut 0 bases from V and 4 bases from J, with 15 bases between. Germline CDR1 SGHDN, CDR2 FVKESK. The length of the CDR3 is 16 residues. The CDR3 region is CASSQELGGLGETQYF. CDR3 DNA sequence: TGTGCCAGCAGCCAAGAGTTAGGAGGTCTTGGAGAGACCCAGTACTTC. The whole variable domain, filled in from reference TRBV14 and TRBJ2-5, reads EAGVTQFPSHSVIEKGQTVTLRCDPISGHDNLYWYRRVMGKEIKFLLHFVKESKQDESGMPNNRFLAERTGGTYSTLKVQPAELEDSGVYFCASSQELGGLGETQYFGPGTRLLVL.

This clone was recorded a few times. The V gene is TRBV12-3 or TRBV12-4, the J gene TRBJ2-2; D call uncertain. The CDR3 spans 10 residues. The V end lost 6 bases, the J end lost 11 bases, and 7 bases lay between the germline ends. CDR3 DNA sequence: TGTGCCAGCAGAGCGACAGAGCTGTTTTTT. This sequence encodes CASRATELFF.

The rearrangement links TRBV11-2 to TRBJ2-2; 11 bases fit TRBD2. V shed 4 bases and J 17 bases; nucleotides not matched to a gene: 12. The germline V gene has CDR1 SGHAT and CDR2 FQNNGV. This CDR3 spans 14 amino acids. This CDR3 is CASSSTLAGGPLFF. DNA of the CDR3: TGTGCCAGCAGCTCGACTTTAGCGGGAGGGCCGCTCTTTTTT. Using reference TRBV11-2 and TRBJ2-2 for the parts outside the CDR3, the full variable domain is EAGVAQSPRYKIIEKRQSVAFWCNPISGHATLYWYQQILGQGPKLLIQFQNNGVVDDSQLPKDRFSAERLKGVDSTLKIQPAKLEDSAVYLCASSSTLAGGPLFFGEGSRLTVL.

CDR3 region: CAWSVGVFEKLFF. The DNA for the CDR3 is TGTGCCTGGAGTGTTGGTGTTTTTGAAAAACTGTTTTTT. The chain joins TRBV30 to TRBJ1-4; no firm D call. V lost 0 bases, J lost 7 bases, and 9 bases lay in between. Germline assignment: CDR1 GTSNPN and CDR2 SVGIG (reference sequence). The CDR3 runs 13 residues.

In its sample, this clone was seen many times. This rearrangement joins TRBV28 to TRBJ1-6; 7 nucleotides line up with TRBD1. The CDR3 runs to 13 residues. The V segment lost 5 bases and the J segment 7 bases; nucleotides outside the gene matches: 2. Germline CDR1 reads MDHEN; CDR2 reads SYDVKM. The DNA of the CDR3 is TGTGCCAGCAGTCTGACAGGGAATTCACCCCTCCACTTT. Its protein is CASSLTGNSPLHF. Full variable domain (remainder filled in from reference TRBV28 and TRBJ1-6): DVKVTQSSRYLVKRTGEKVFLECVQDMDHENMFWYRQDPGLGLRLIYFSYDVKMKEKGDIPEGYSVSREKKERFSLILESASTNQTSMYLCASSLTGNSPLHFGNGTRLTVT.

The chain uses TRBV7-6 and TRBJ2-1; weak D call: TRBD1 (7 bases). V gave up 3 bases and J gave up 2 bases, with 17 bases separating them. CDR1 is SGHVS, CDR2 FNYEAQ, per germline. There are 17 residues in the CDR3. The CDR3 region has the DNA TGTGCCAGCAGCTTGGTAACAGGGGACTCTCCCTACAATGAGCAGTTCTTC. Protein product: CASSLVTGDSPYNEQFF.

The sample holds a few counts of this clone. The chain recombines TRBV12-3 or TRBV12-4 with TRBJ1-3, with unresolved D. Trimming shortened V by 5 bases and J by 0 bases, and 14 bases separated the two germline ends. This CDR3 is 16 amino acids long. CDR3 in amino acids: CASSADRTLSGNTIYF. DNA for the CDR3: TGTGCCAGCAGTGCGGACCGAACTCTCTCTGGAAACACCATATATTTT.

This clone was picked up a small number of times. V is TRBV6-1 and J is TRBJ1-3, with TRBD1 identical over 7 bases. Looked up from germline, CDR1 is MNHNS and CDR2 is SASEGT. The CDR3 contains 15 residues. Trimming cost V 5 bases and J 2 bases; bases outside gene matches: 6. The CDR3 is CASSPQGVTGNTIYF. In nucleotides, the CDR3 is TGTGCCAGCAGTCCCCAGGGGGTAACTGGAAACACCATATATTTT.

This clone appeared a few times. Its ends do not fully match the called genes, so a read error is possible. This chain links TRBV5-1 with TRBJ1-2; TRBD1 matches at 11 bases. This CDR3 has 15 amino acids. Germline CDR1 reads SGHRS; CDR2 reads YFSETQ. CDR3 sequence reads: CASRLGGQGDYGYTF. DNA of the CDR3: TGCGCCAGCAGATTGGGGGGACAGGGGGACTATGGCTACACCTTC.

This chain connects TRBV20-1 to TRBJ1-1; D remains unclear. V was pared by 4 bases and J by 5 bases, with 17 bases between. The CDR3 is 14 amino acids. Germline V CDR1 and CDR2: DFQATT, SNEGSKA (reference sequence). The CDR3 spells CSAIDPTPGTEAFF. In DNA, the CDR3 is TGCAGTGCTATAGATCCCACCCCGGGAACTGAAGCTTTCTTT.

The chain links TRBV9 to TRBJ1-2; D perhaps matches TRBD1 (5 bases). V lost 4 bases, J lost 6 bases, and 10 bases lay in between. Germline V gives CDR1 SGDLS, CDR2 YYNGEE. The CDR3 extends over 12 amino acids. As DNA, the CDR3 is TGTGCCAGCAGCCCAGGGTTAAATGGCTACACCTTC. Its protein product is CASSPGLNGYTF. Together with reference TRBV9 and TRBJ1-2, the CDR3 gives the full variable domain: DSGVTQTPKHLITATGQRVTLRCSPRSGDLSVYWYQQSLDQGLQFLIQYYNGEERAKGNILERFSAQQFPDLHSELNLSSLELGDSALYFCASSPGLNGYTFGSGTRLTVV.

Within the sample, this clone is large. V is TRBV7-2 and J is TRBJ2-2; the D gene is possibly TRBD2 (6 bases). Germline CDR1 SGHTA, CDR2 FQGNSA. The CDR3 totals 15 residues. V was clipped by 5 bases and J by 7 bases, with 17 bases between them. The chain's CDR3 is CASSRPDRRGGELFF. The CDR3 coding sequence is TGTGCCAGCAGCCGCCCGGACCGGAGGGGCGGGGAGCTGTTTTTT.

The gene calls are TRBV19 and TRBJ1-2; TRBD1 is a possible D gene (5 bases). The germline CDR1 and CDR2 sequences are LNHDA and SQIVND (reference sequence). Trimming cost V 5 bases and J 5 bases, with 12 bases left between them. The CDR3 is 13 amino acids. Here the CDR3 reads CASSLRTTYGYTF. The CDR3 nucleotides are TGTGCCAGTAGTCTCCGGACAACGTATGGCTACACCTTC.

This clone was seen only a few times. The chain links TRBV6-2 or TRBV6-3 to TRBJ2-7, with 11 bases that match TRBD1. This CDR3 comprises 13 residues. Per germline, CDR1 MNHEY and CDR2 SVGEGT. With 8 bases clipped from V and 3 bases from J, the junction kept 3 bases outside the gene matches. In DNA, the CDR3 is TGTGCCAGCCGAGGGACAGGGGGCTACGAGCAGTACTTC. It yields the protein CASRGTGGYEQYF.

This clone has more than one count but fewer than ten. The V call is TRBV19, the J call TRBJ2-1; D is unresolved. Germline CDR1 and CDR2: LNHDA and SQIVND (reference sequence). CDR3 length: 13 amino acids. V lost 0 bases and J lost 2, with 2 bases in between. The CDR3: CASSIEAYNEQFF. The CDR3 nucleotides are TGTGCCAGTAGTATAGAAGCCTACAATGAGCAGTTCTTC.

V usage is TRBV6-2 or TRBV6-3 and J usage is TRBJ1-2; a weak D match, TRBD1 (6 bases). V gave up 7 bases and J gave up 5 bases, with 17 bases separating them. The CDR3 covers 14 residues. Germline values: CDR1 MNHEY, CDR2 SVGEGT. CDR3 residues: CASTITGLGYGYTF. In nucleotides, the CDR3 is TGTGCCAGCACCATAACAGGGTTAGGTTATGGCTACACCTTC.

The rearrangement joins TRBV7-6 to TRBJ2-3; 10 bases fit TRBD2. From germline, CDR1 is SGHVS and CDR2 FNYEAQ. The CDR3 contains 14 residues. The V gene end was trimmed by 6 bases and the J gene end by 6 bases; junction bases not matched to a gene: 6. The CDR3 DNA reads TGTGCCAGCAGTAGCGGGGGGCCGTTGGATACGCAGTATTTT. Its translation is CASSSGGPLDTQYF.

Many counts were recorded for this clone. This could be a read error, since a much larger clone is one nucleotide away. CDR3: CASSLTGTGFYERYF. Here the CDR3 DNA reads TGTGCCAGCAGCCTGACCGGGACAGGGTTCTACGAGCGGTACTTC. The chain carries TRBV5-4 and TRBJ2-7; 9 bases are shared with TRBD1. Germline V gene lookup returns CDR1 SGHNT and CDR2 YYREEE (reference sequence). This CDR3 is 15 amino acids long.

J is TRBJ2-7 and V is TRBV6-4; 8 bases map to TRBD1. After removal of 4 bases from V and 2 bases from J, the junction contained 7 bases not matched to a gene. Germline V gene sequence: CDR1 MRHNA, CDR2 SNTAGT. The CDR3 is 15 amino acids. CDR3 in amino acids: CASSARTGPPYEQYF. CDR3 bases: TGTGCCAGCAGTGCCAGGACAGGGCCTCCCTACGAGCAGTACTTC.